Presented here are 25 T cell receptor beta chains from one specimen sequenced in a study of regulatory T cells in long-lasting Graves disease. The time point denotes: newly diagnosed GD, antithyroid drugs for less than 3 months. RNA extracted from PBMCs served as the sequencing template. CDR3 regions were amplified by Arm-PCR using iRepertoire HTBI primers to build TCR beta libraries. MiXCR was run by TCRdb on the multiplex PCR reads, yielding one entry per CDR3 protein. The table records about 610,000 distinct CDR3 sequences, 15% to 20% of them present only once. The sample also formed part of further work on T cells in Graves' hyperthyroidism and ophthalmopathy.

The sequencing used peripheral blood mononuclear cells (PBMCs), collected at new diagnosis, from a patient treated with antithyroid drugs. These receptors originate from a man aged 18 to 30 with Graves disease.

This clonotype was seen ten or more times. The chain links TRBV5-1 to TRBJ2-7; TRBD1 agrees at 8 bases. CDR3 length: 14 amino acids. V was clipped by 2 bases and J by 5 bases; unmatched bases: 6. Germline V gives CDR1 SGHRS, CDR2 YFSETQ. The CDR3: CASSLGPGGDEQYF. The DNA for the CDR3 is TGCGCCAGCAGCTTAGGACCAGGGGGCGACGAGCAGTACTTC.

This clonotype was picked up a small number of times. The chain joins TRBV6-2 or TRBV6-3 to TRBJ2-7, with TRBD1 matching over 10 bases. The CDR3 runs 16 residues. Trimming took 6 bases from V and 6 from J; bases not matched to a gene: 14. Germline CDR1 reads MNHEY; CDR2 reads SVGEGT. In DNA form, the CDR3 reads TGTGCCAGCAGGCCCCTTTCAGGACAGGGGGGCCTCGAGCAGTACTTC. This sequence encodes CASRPLSGQGGLEQYF.

This clonotype was seen at least ten times. The rearrangement joins TRBV27 to TRBJ2-7, with D perhaps matching TRBD1 (6 bases). V was trimmed by 6 bases and J by 3 bases, leaving 15 bases between them. The CDR3 covers 14 residues. Germline values: CDR1 MNHEY, CDR2 SMNVEV (reference sequence). The DNA of the CDR3 is TGTGCCAGCAGGATGGACAGTCGTGGCTACGAGCAGTACTTC. Encoded protein: CASRMDSRGYEQYF.

The genes are TRBV11-2 and TRBJ1-1, with unresolved D. Trimming removed 4 bases at V and 2 bases at J, with 14 bases between. Germline V gene data show CDR1 as SGHAT and CDR2 as FQNNGV. This CDR3 is 15 amino acids long. CDR3 sequence: CASSYKSGSNTEAFF. The DNA of the CDR3 is TGTGCCAGCAGCTATAAATCGGGTTCTAACACTGAAGCTTTCTTT. Variable domain in full (rest from reference TRBV11-2 and TRBJ1-1): EAGVAQSPRYKIIEKRQSVAFWCNPISGHATLYWYQQILGQGPKLLIQFQNNGVVDDSQLPKDRFSAERLKGVDSTLKIQPAKLEDSAVYLCASSYKSGSNTEAFFGQGTRLTVV.

This clonotype was observed at least ten times. This chain connects TRBV4-1 to TRBJ2-7, with D maybe TRBD2 (6 bases). Germline values: CDR1 MGHRA, CDR2 YSYEKL. The ends were cut back, 3 bases at V and 2 bases at J, with 23 bases in the middle. The CDR3 has 18 residues. CDR3 sequence (DNA): TGCGCCAGCAGCCACGGAGGGACCCTCCCGGAGCCGACCTACGAGCAGTACTTC. This translates into CASSHGGTLPEPTYEQYF.

Turning to this clonotype: With a much larger clone just one base away, this may be a read error. No conserved phenylalanine or tryptophan ends this CDR3, so it is likely a read error. This chain joins TRBV30 and TRBJ2-7; D not resolved. CDR3 length equals 13 residues. The V end lost 3 bases, the J end lost 5 bases, and 14 bases lay between the germline ends. Germline V gene data show CDR1 as GTSNPN and CDR2 as SVGIG (reference sequence). CDR3 nucleotide sequence: TGTGCCTGGAGGTTTTACAGTCATGACGAGCAGTACTCC. It translates to CAWRFYSHDEQYS.

This clonotype has a count of ten or more. The genes are TRBV12-3 or TRBV12-4 and TRBJ2-7, with D possibly being TRBD2 (6 bases). The CDR3 runs to 14 residues. The germline V and J ends were trimmed by 5 bases and 3 bases, with 14 bases remaining between them. The CDR3 sequence: CASSPRGSGYEQYF. CDR3 nucleotide sequence: TGTGCCAGCAGTCCCCGGGGTAGCGGCTACGAGCAGTACTTC.

This clonotype was counted at least ten times. J is TRBJ2-2 and V is TRBV11-3, with 7 bases fitting TRBD1. V lost 5 bases, J lost 1 base, and 7 bases stayed unmatched. CDR1 is SGHNT and CDR2 is YENEEA in the germline V gene. This CDR3 is built from 16 residues. The CDR3 DNA reads as TGTGCCAGCAGCCACCGGGACAGACAGAACACCGGGGAGCTGTTTTTT. Amino acid sequence: CASSHRDRQNTGELFF.

This chain links TRBV6-2 or TRBV6-3 with TRBJ2-5, with TRBD1 matching 9 bases. Germline CDR1 and CDR2: MNHEY and SVGEGT. The length of the CDR3 is 16 residues. The V gene end was trimmed by 2 bases and the J gene end by 4 bases; junction bases not matched to a gene: 8. Written as DNA, the CDR3 is TGTGCCAGCAGTTACCTATCCGGGACAGGGCCAGAGACCCAGTACTTC. It codes for CASSYLSGTGPETQYF.

This clonotype was recorded at least ten times. One end of the junction varies from germline; a read error may be responsible. V is TRBV12-3 or TRBV12-4 and J is TRBJ1-2; D gene unclear. The CDR3 is 13 residues long. CDR3 loop: CASSLGLNYGYTF. CDR3 sequence (DNA): TGTGCCAGCAGCTTAGGGCTGAACTATGGCTACACCTTC.

With regard to this clonotype: The junction does not match germline at one end; this may be a read error. The chain has TRBV5-1 and TRBJ1-1, with D maybe TRBD1 (5 bases). Per germline, CDR1 SGHRS and CDR2 YFSETQ. The CDR3 runs to 19 residues. The DNA of the CDR3 is TGCGCCGGCAGCCAATACCTAACAGGTATCGAAACTTTGAACACTGAAGCTTTCTTT. Translation: CAGSQYLTGIETLNTEAFF.

CDR3 sequence reads: CASSRVLANIQYF. CDR3 bases: TGTGCCAGCAGCCGCGTACTAGCGAACATTCAGTACTTC. The rearrangement joins TRBV11-3 to TRBJ2-4; 7 nucleotides agree with TRBD2. The CDR3 extends over 13 amino acids. The V and J ends lost 5 bases and 7 bases, in that order; junction bases with no gene match: 5. Germline CDR1 and CDR2: SGHNT and YENEEA.

This chain connects TRBV5-4 to TRBJ1-2; possible D gene TRBD1, 5 bases. The CDR3 is 15 amino acids. Trimming removed 4 bases at V and 4 bases at J, with 17 bases between. Per germline, CDR1 SGHNT and CDR2 YYREEE (reference sequence). The CDR3 DNA reads TGTGCCAGCAGCCCAGGTGGGGGACCGTCCTATGGCTACACCTTC. Encoded protein: CASSPGGGPSYGYTF.

The sample holds a few counts of this clonotype. V usage is TRBV9 and J usage is TRBJ2-7; a possible D gene is TRBD1 (6 bases). V was pared by 0 bases and J by 3 bases, with 10 bases between. There are 14 residues in the CDR3. The V gene's germline CDR1 is SGDLS and CDR2 YYNGEE. CDR3 sequence reads: CASSVGDNNYEQYF. The CDR3 DNA is TGTGCCAGCAGCGTAGGGGACAACAACTACGAGCAGTACTTC.

The chain has TRBV11-2 and TRBJ1-1; a weak D match, TRBD1 (6 bases). This CDR3 is built from 14 residues. In germline, CDR1 is SGHAT, CDR2 FQNNGV. Trimming stripped 1 base from V and 10 bases from J, with 16 bases between. Written as DNA, the CDR3 is TGTGCCAGCAGCTTAGGAAGACAGGTTTTCGGAGCTTTCTTT. This encodes CASSLGRQVFGAFF.

This chain connects TRBV11-2 to TRBJ1-4; D gene unclear. Trimming removed 5 bases from V and 7 bases from J, with 14 bases in between. CDR1 and CDR2 from the germline V gene are SGHAT and FQNNGV. The CDR3 length is 14 residues. CDR3 DNA sequence: TGTGCCAGCAGCCCCCCCCCGGTTGGTGAAAAACTGTTTTTT. Amino acids: CASSPPPVGEKLFF.

This clonotype has ten or more counts. The chain recombines TRBV6-1 with TRBJ2-2, with D perhaps matching TRBD1 or TRBD2 (5 bases each). The germline V and J ends were trimmed by 7 bases and 3 bases, with 27 bases remaining between them. This CDR3 region has 19 residues. Germline V gene data show CDR1 as MNHNS and CDR2 as SASEGT. CDR3 nucleotide sequence: TGTGCCAGCAACCTAAACCATGAGGCGGAGAGGGGCGACACCGGGGAGCTGTTTTTT. This sequence encodes CASNLNHEAERGDTGELFF.

The table lists this clonotype with many counts. The V gene is TRBV2, the J gene TRBJ2-3, with 10 bases lining up with TRBD2. V lost 7 bases and J lost 2; bases outside the gene matches: 3. This CDR3 has 14 residues. CDR1 and CDR2 from the germline V gene are SNHLY and FYNNEI. CDR3 DNA: TGTGCCAGCATAGCGGGAGGAATCACAGATACGCAGTATTTT. Protein product: CASIAGGITDTQYF.

For the CDR3, the DNA is TGCAGTGCCGACACTAGCGTTTTTCCCTACGAGCAGTACTTC. Translation: CSADTSVFPYEQYF. This sequence joins TRBV20-1 and TRBJ2-7, with 7 bases fitting TRBD2. With V trimmed by 6 bases and J by 2 bases, 10 bases remained unmatched. The length of the CDR3 is 14 residues. Looked up from germline, CDR1 is DFQATT and CDR2 is SNEGSKA (reference sequence).

The CDR3 DNA reads as TGCAGCGTTAGACCTTACAATGAGCAGTTCTTC. It specifies CSVRPYNEQFF. V and J are TRBV29-1 and TRBJ2-1; D is uncertain. CDR1 SQVTM and CDR2 ANQGSEA come from the germline V gene. With 5 bases removed from V and 4 bases from J, the gap between germline ends came to 6 bases. This CDR3 comprises 11 residues.

In the case of this clonotype: A junction end diverges from the germline sequence, so it may reflect a read error. The chain combines TRBV12-5 with TRBJ1-3; possibly TRBD1 for D (6 bases). Germline V gene data show CDR1 as LGHNT and CDR2 as FRNRAP. This CDR3 comprises 14 residues. CDR3 protein: CASAWGGSENTIYF. In DNA, the CDR3 is TGTGCTAGTGCTTGGGGGGGCTCTGAAAACACCATATATTTT.

This clonotype was recorded at least ten times. The chain employs TRBV24-1 and TRBJ2-3, with 7 bases lining up with TRBD1. The CDR3 consists of 15 residues. Germline V gene lookup returns CDR1 KGHDR and CDR2 SFDVKD. V lost 5 bases, J lost 0 bases, and 4 bases stayed unmatched. The CDR3 coding sequence is TGTGCCACCAGTGCGGGACAGTTAAGCACAGATACGCAGTATTTT. It codes for CATSAGQLSTDTQYF.

This clonotype was seen ten or more times. The V call is TRBV11-3, the J call TRBJ1-1; D ambiguous. V was trimmed by 5 bases and J by 7 bases, leaving 14 bases between them. Germline-derived CDR1 and CDR2 are SGHNT and YENEEA. There are 13 residues in the CDR3. The CDR3 nucleotides are TGTGCCAGCAGCGTTTCGGGAGACCTTGAAGCTTTCTTT. It codes for CASSVSGDLEAFF.

Ten or more counts support this clonotype. This rearrangement joins TRBV2 to TRBJ1-2; D unresolved. Germline V CDR1 and CDR2: SNHLY, FYNNEI. V was cut by 4 bases and J by 2 bases, with 8 bases left in between. The CDR3 sequence is 13 residues long. The CDR3 reads CASSVKENYGYTF. Here the CDR3 DNA reads TGTGCCAGCAGTGTGAAGGAAAACTATGGCTACACCTTC.

V usage is TRBV10-3 and J usage is TRBJ1-5; D gene uncertain. Germline V gene sequence: CDR1 ENHRY, CDR2 SYGVKD. The CDR3 runs to 12 residues. Trimming stripped 2 bases from V and 3 bases from J, with 2 bases between. CDR3 residues: CAISENNQPQHF. CDR3 nucleotides: TGTGCCATCAGTGAGAACAATCAGCCCCAGCATTTT.